The entry below gives a single TCR beta chain sequence along with its context. Its antigen is still unknown. Base qualities are not recorded, but no much larger clone differs from it by a single base. This entry belongs to a study of cytomegalovirus exposure and HLA in healthy donors (dated by TCRdb to about 2017). Looking at the study overall: According to an earlier analysis of a few hundred of the donors, roughly 180 million T cells yielded over 90 million unique TCR beta sequences and about 300 Gb of sequence data. Roughly 300 gigabases of sequencing data and 70 million to 100 million unique TCR sequences made up an early release that covered under 750 HLA-typed donors. The genetic ancestry cluster associated with self-reported Caucasian donors included approximately 85% of the roughly 400 genotyped donors. The aim of the study was to test whether cataloging public T cell receptors could identify signatures of past pathogen exposure. The study used immunosequencing to profile the T cell repertoires of hundreds of subjects and linked those repertoires to cytomegalovirus serostatus. In addition to the first cohort of 650 to 750 subjects, a separate validation cohort of 130 or so different subjects was used. High-throughput TCR immunosequencing, statistical association of individual TCRs with disease status, and machine learning were combined to predict cytomegalovirus infection status. To study patterns of TCR occurrence, a later analysis re-analyzed previously published TCR beta repertoires from just over 650 donors and added high-resolution HLA genotyping. The later analysis used no new phenotypic data to find candidate immune exposures, relying instead on TCR beta sequences and their occurrence across donors. In an earlier analysis of around 540 of the donors, high-throughput TCR beta sequencing was used to judge whether each TCR beta V gene segment behaved as functional or pseudogenic. Donor age, sex, ethnicity and CMV serostatus were compiled together with the repertoire data. A later genetic analysis used genome-wide SNP genotypes for about 60% of the 666 donors, treating that subset as a discovery cohort. All discovery cohort repertoires had been generated on a single sequencing platform. HLA typing covered class I and class II loci at four-digit resolution. Typing coverage differed by locus: A, B, C, DRB1 and DQB1 were typed in about 620-640 donors, DQA1 in 500 to 550, DPA1 in some 570, and DPB1 in around 490. About five DR-DQ haplotypes were treated as single units for association and clustering because of strong linkage in the cohort. Among some 410 genotyped donors of the cohort, an average of approximately 240,000 unique TCR beta nucleotide sequences were sequenced per donor, around 18% of them non-productive. Study-level results and caveats: The classifier was reported to diagnose cytomegalovirus status with high specificity and sensitivity in both the original cohort and the validation cohort. The earlier analysis of a few hundred of the donors excluded over 15 rarely observed V segments, including chromosome 9 orphons, because counts were too low. Correlated functional status among segregating V segments might be attributable to linkage disequilibrium, but an unknown experimental factor could not be ruled out. In this cohort, only TCR beta chains were sequenced, and detectable features were limited by the absence of alpha or paired-chain data. A further reported finding was that TCR beta sequences accurately predicted the HLA-A and HLA-B alleles for most subjects in the first cohort. In an earlier analysis of around 600 of the donors, most TCR beta V segments appeared in productive rearrangements about 87% or about 30% of the time, broadly matching IMGT annotations. Several of the top co-occurrence clusters appeared to be linked to parvovirus B19, influenza, CMV and Epstein-Barr virus, according to a later analysis. A total of some 180 TCR beta chains were listed by the study as associated with cytomegalovirus. In a later analysis, TCR association rates were found to vary across HLA loci, with the most associated TCRs seen for DRB1 alleles and the fewest for HLA-C alleles. In a later analysis, most CMV-associated TCR beta chains were found to appear HLA-restricted, with HLA associations seemingly driven largely by CMV exposure. For the cohort, immune exposure information was limited to CMV serostatus. A cluster of highly shared sequence variants was judged likely to be a technical artifact of the sequencing pipeline. While some public TCRs were present in many individuals, most TCR sequences turned up only very rarely across donors. A later analysis associated 16,951 TCR beta sequences with specific HLA alleles at a false discovery rate of 0.05. Some IMGT-functional V segments, including TRBV6-2 and TRBV6-3, could not be told apart with the 87-base-pair reads, so those segments were excluded. The authors suggested that the approach could potentially be extended to other disease states and immunological phenotypes. A few of the identified cytomegalovirus-associated TCR beta chains were confirmed in vitro to be specific for cytomegalovirus antigens. A later genetic analysis associated a missense DCLRE1C variant with V-gene and J-gene trimming of TCR beta chains, and an independent cohort replicated the association. The presence/absence analyses assumed that sequencing depth was roughly uniform across donors, and that assumption may not be true. When HLA alleles, especially DR and DQ, strongly co-occurred, TCR associations were difficult to assign to individual alleles. According to a later genetic analysis, donors in an Asian-associated ancestry cluster had fewer N-insertions in productive TCRs than the roughly 660-donor mean. In a later analysis, HLA-associated TCR beta chains showed more clonal expansion and lower generation probabilities than non-associated chains that were equally common. Because HLA typing was missing for some donors at each locus, association tests included only the typed subset.

The cohort comprised 550 to 700 healthy bone marrow donors. All cohort members were sampled while nominally healthy, although unrecorded immune exposures were likely present. The donor was CMV seronegative and belonged to the group of 352 seronegative cohort members. Every donor gave a peripheral blood sample, and the peripheral blood mononuclear cells from that sample were used for TCR beta sequencing. Genomic DNA extraction from the blood cell samples was performed with the Qiagen DNeasy Blood Extraction Kit. The receptor library was made with the immunoSEQ multiplex PCR assay. The multiplex PCR relied on a mix of 60 forward primers for TCR Vbeta segments and 13 reverse primers for TCR Jbeta segments. The CDR3 region of rearranged TCR beta genes was amplified from genomic DNA by a multiplex PCR assay. The amplified TCR beta libraries were sequenced on the Illumina HiSeq System as 87-base-pair reads. Concerning the study's data processing: Across the 500 to 700 repertoires, a later analysis counted roughly 84 million unique TCR beta chains, approximately 12 million of which were shared by at least two donors. Raw reads were error-corrected and collapsed into unique sequences by a nearest-neighbor algorithm in which closely related sequences were merged to remove PCR and sequencing errors. CDR3 sequences were aligned to IMGT reference sequences to assign V, D and J gene segments. Each retained sequence needed at least a six-nucleotide match to both a V gene segment and a J gene segment. A rearrangement was called productive if the CDR3 had no stop codons and remained in frame with V and J, and every other rearrangement was called non-productive. CDR3 was defined according to IMGT convention as the region running from the second conserved V-encoded cysteine to the conserved J-encoded phenylalanine. The earlier analysis of a few hundred of the donors excluded any sequence lacking an unambiguous match to a single V gene segment. An earlier analysis of 500 to 600 of the donors classified V segments as functional when productive rearrangements were above 56.7% and as segregating when the standard deviation between donors was above 5%. A statistical classification framework was built to diagnose cytomegalovirus status from the catalog of TCR beta chain sequences. In a later analysis, V and J genes were assigned by comparing TCR nucleotide sequences against IMGT/GENE-DB human TR gene sequences. A later analysis assigned CDR3 sequences and most-parsimonious VDJ recombination scenarios with the TCRdist pipeline. A later analysis defined each TCR beta chain by its CDR3 amino acid sequence plus V-gene family, and excluded reads lacking a unique V-gene family. A later analysis removed 600 or so highly shared, low-generation-probability nucleotide sequences to deal with suspected cross-contamination and a sequencing artifact. In a later analysis, a clonal expansion index was calculated for each public chain from normalized within-repertoire ranks of inferred template counts. In a later analysis, generation probabilities were computed using a VDJ recombination model fitted to out-of-frame rearrangements, and the results were checked against IGoR. A later analysis scored TCR-TCR, TCR-HLA and TCR-CMV co-occurrence with hypergeometric tests, applying a repertoire-size bias correction to TCR pairs. In a later analysis, false discovery rates were estimated by permuting HLA or CMV assignments 20 times. In a later analysis, co-occurring TCRs were grouped using DBSCAN, with TCRdist sequence similarity added in when clustering inside HLA-allele-positive subsets. Repertoires with fewer than 30,000 or more than 120,000 public chains were left out of co-occurrence clustering, as were a few repertoires with anomalous nucleotide sharing. In TCRdb, the immuneACCESS table is reduced to in-frame sequences with V and J assigned. These tables do not hold every clone; where another copy was compared, an unresolved V gene accounts for under half, and the others remain unexplained. For V, J and clone size, that table is used; D and trimming come from the DNA. The sample table contains around 200,000 clones; only one count was recorded for 60% to 80% of them. The biggest ten clones account for around 1.7% of the sample.

The cysteine opens and the phenylalanine closes a CDR3 of 15 amino acids. The DNA shown is the 45-base CDR3, in frame from base 1. V and J are trimmed by 1 base and 5 bases, and the gene matches miss 6 bases of the junction. From the germline V gene, CDR1 is SGDLS and CDR2 is YYNGEE. The sequencing input was PBMCs. This TCR derives from a young man in good health and CMV-seronegative. In this chain, TRBV9 is recombined with TRBJ2-5; a stretch of 9 junction bases matches TRBD1. Here the CDR3 is given as CASSVQQGAWETQYF. The nucleotide sequence is TGTGCCAGCAGCGTACAACAGGGGGCCTGGGAGACCCAGTACTTC.